This TCR beta chain was sequenced for a study of blood T cell repertoires in COVID-19. Study background: The United States, Italy and Spain provided the acute and convalescent COVID-19 samples.

Profiling relied on immunoSEQ multiplex PCR, and the TCRdb table lists in-frame clones only, not all of them. Here the sample spans roughly 150,000 clones, 65% to 85% being singletons. V was shortened by 1 base and J by 6 bases, with 7 bases between the two germline ends. The CDR3 is 13 amino acids. The germline CDR1 and CDR2 sequences are SGHRS and YFSETQ. The sample was peripheral blood. This chain uses TRBV5-1 with TRBJ1-4, with D possibly being TRBD1 (5 bases). The receptor was isolated from a man aged 65-85 years with active or convalescent COVID-19. The CDR3 sequence is CASSLSTDEKLFF. The CDR3 DNA reads TGCGCCAGCAGCTTGTCGACAGATGAAAAACTGTTTTTT.